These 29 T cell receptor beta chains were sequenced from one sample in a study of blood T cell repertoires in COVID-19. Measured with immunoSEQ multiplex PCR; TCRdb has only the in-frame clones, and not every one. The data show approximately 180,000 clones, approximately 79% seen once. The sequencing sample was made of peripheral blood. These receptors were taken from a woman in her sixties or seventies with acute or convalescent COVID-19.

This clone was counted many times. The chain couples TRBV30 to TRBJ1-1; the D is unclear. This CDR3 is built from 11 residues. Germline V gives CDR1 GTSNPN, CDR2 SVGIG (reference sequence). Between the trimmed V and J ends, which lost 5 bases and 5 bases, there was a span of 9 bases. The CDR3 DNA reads TGTGCCTGGCTACTCCCGACTGAAGCTTTCTTT. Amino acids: CAWLLPTEAFF. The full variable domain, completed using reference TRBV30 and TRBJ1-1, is SQTIHQWPATLVQPVGSPLSLECTVEGTSNPNLYWYRQAAGRGLQLLFYSVGIGQISSEVPQNLSASRPQDRQFILSSKKLLLSDSGFYLCAWLLPTEAFFGQGTRLTVV.

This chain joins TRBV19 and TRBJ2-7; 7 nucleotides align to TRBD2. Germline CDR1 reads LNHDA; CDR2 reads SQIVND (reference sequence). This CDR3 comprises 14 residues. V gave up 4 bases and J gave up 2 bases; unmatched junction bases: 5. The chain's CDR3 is CASSKRETPYEQYF. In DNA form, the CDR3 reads TGTGCCAGTAGTAAGCGGGAAACTCCCTACGAGCAGTACTTC.

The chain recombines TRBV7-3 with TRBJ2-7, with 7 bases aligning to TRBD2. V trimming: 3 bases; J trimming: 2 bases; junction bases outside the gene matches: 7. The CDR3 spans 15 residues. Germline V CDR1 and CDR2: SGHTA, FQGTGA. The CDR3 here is CASSFLAGVPYEQYF. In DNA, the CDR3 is TGTGCCAGCAGCTTTCTGGCGGGAGTACCCTACGAGCAGTACTTC.

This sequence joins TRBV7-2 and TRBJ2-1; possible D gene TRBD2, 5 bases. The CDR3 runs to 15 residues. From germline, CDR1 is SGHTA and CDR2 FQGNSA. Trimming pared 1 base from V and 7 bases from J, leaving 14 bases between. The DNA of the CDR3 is TGTGCCAGCAGCTTAGAAGGCGGGCGTGGGAATGAGCAGTTCTTC. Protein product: CASSLEGGRGNEQFF.

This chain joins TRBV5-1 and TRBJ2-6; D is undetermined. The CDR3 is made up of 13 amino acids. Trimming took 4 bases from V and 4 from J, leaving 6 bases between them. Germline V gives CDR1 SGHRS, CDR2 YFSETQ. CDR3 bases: TGCGCCAGCAGCCCCGAGGGGGCCAACGTCCTGACTTTC. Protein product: CASSPEGANVLTF.

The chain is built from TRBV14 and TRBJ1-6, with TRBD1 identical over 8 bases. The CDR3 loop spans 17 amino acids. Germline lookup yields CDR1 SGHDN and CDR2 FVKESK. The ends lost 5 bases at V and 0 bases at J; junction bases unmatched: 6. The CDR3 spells CASSKRTGSSYNSPLHF. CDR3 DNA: TGTGCCAGCAGCAAGAGGACAGGGAGCTCCTATAATTCACCCCTCCACTTT.

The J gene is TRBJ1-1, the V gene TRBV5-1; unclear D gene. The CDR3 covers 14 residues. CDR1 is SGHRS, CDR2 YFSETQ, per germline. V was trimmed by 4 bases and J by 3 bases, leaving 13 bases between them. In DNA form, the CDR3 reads TGCGCCAGCAGCCTCACTACAAGTTACACTGAAGCTTTCTTT. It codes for CASSLTTSYTEAFF.

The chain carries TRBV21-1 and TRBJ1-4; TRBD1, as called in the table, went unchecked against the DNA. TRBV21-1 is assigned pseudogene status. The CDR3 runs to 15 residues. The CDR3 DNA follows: TGTGCCAGCAGCGCCCACAGGGTCAGTAATGAAAAACTGTTTTTT. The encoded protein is CASSAHRVSNEKLFF.

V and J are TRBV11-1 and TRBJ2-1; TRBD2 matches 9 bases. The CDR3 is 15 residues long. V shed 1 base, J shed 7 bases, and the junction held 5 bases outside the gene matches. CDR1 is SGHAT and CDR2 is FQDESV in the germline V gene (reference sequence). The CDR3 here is CASSLDGAGGNEQFF. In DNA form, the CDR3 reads TGTGCCAGCAGCTTAGATGGGGCGGGAGGGAATGAGCAGTTCTTC.

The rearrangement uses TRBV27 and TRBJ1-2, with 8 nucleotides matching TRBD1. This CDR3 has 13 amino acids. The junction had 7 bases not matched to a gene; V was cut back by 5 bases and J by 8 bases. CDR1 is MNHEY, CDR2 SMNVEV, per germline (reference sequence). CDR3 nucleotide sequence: TGTGCCAGCAGTGGGACAGGCCCACGCGGCTACACCTTC. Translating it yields CASSGTGPRGYTF.

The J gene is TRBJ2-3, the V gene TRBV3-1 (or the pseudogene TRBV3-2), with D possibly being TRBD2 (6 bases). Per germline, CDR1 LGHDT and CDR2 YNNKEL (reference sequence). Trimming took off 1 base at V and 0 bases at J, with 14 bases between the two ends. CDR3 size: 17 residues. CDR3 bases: TGTGCCAGCAGCCAAGTCCTTAGCGGATCAAGCACAGATACGCAGTATTTT. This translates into CASSQVLSGSSTDTQYF.

This chain's CDR3 is CASSVGGYGYTF. In DNA form, the CDR3 reads TGTGCCAGCAGTGTAGGAGGGTACGGCTACACCTTC. The J gene is TRBJ1-2, the V gene TRBV2; D gene unclear. Per the germline V gene, CDR1 is SNHLY and CDR2 is FYNNEI. This CDR3 has 12 residues. V lost 4 bases and J lost 8, with 11 bases in between.

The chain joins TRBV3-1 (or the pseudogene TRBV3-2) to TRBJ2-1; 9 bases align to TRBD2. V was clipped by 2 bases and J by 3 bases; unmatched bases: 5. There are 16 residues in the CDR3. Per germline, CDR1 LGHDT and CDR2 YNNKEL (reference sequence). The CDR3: CASSQPGLAFYNEQFF. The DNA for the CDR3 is TGTGCCAGCAGCCAACCGGGACTAGCATTCTACAATGAGCAGTTCTTC.

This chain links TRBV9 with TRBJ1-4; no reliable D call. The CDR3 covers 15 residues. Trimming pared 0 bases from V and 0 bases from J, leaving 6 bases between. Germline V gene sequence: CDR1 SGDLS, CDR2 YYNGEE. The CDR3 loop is CASSVGGSTNEKLFF. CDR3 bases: TGTGCCAGCAGCGTAGGCGGATCAACTAATGAAAAACTGTTTTTT.

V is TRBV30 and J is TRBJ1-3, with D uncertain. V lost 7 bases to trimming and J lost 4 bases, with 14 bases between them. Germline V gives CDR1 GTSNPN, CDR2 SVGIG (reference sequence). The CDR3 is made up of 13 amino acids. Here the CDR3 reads CAFTALVGNTIYF. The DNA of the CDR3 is TGTGCCTTCACCGCGTTGGTGGGAAACACCATATATTTT.

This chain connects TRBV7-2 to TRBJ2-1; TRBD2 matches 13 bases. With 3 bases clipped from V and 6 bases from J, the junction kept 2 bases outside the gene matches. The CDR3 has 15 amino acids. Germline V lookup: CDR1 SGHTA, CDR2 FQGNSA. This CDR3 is CASSFGTSGANEQFF. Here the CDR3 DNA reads TGTGCCAGCAGCTTTGGGACTAGCGGGGCCAATGAGCAGTTCTTC. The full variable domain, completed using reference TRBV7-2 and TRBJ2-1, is GAGVSQSPSNKVTEKGKDVELRCDPISGHTALYWYRQSLGQGLEFLIYFQGNSAPDKSGLPSDRFSAERTGGSVSTLTIQRTQQEDSAVYLCASSFGTSGANEQFFGPGTRLTVL.

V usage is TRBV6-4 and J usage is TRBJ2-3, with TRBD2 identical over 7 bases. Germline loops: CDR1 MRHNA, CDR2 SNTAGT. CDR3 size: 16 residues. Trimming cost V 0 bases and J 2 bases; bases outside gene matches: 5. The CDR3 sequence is CASSDSPSGPTDTQYF. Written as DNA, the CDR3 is TGTGCCAGCAGTGACTCCCCTAGCGGCCCCACAGATACGCAGTATTTT.

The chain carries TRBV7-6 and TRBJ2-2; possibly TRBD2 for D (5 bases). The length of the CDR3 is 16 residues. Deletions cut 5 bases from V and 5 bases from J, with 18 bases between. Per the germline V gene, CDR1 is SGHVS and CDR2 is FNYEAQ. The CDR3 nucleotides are TGTGCCAGCAGCCTCCGAGCGGCCCCGGTGACCGGGGAGCTGTTTTTT. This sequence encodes CASSLRAAPVTGELFF.

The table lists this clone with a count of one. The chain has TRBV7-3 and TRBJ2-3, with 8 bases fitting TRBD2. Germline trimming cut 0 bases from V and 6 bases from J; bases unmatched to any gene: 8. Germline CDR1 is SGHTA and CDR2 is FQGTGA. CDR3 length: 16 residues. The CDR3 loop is CASSLTRDGRGDTQYF. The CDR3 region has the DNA TGTGCCAGCAGCTTAACCCGCGACGGGAGGGGGGATACGCAGTATTTT.

This chain's CDR3 is CASSQNPTGAGNQPQHF. The CDR3 bases are TGCGCCAGCAGCCAAAACCCGACAGGGGCGGGCAATCAGCCCCAGCATTTT. The chain combines TRBV4-1 with TRBJ1-5; 8 bases line up with TRBD1. CDR1 is MGHRA, CDR2 YSYEKL, per germline. The J segment lost 2 bases and the V segment lost 2 bases, leaving 8 bases of the junction unmatched. This CDR3 spans 17 amino acids.

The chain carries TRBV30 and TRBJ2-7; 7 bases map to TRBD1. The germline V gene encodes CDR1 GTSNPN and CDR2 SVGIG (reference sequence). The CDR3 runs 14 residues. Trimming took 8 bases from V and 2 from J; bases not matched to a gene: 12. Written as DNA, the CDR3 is TGTGCCGTAAAGTGGTGGACAGGACCCTACGAGCAGTACTTC. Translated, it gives CAVKWWTGPYEQYF.

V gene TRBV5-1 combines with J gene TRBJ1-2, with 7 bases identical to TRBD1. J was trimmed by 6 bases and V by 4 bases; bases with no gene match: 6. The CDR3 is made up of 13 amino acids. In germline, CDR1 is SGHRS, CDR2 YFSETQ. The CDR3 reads CASSEDRLDGYTF. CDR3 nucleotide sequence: TGCGCCAGCAGCGAGGACAGGCTGGATGGCTACACCTTC. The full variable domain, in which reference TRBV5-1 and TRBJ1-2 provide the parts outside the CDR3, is KAGVTQTPRYLIKTRGQQVTLSCSPISGHRSVSWYQQTPGQGLQFLFEYFSETQRNKGNFPGRFSGRQFSNSRSEMNVSTLELGDSALYLCASSEDRLDGYTFGSGTRLTVV.

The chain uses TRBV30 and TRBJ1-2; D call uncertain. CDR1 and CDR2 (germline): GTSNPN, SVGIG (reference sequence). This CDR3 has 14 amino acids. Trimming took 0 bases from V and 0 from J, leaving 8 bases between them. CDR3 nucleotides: TGTGCCTGGAGTGTCGGGGAGACTAACTATGGCTACACCTTC. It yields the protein CAWSVGETNYGYTF.

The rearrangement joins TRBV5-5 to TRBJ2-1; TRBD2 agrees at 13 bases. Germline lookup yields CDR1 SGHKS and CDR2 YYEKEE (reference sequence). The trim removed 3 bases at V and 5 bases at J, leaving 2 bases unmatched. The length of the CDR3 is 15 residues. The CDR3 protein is CASSWTSGSNNEQFF. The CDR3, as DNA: TGTGCCAGCAGCTGGACTAGCGGGAGCAACAATGAGCAGTTCTTC.

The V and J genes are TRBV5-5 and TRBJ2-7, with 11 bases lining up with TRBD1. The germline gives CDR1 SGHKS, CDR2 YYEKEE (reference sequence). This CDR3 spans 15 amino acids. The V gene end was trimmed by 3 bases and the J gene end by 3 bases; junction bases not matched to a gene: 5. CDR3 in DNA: TGTGCCAGCAGCTCGGGGACAGGGGGGGACTACGAGCAGTACTTC. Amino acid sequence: CASSSGTGGDYEQYF. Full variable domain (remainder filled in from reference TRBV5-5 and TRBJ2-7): DAGVTQSPTHLIKTRGQQVTLRCSPISGHKSVSWYQQVLGQGPQFIFQYYEKEERGRGNFPDRFSARQFPNYSSELNVNALLLGDSALYLCASSSGTGGDYEQYFGPGTRLTVT.

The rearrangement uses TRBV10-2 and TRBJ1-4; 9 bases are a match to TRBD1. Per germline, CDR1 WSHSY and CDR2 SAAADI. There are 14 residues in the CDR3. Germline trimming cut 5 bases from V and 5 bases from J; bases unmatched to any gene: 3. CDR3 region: CASSIGTGNEKLFF. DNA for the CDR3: TGCGCCAGCAGTATTGGGACAGGGAATGAAAAACTGTTTTTT.

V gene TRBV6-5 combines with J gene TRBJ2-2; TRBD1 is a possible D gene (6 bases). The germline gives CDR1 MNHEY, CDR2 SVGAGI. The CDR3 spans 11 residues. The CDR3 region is CAGGETGELFF. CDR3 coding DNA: TGTGCAGGGGGAGAGACCGGGGAGCTGTTTTTT.

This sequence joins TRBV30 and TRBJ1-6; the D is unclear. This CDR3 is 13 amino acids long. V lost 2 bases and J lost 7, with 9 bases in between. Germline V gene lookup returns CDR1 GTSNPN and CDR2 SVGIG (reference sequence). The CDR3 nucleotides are TGTGCCTGGAGTACCGGGGAGAATTCACCCCTCCACTTT. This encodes CAWSTGENSPLHF.

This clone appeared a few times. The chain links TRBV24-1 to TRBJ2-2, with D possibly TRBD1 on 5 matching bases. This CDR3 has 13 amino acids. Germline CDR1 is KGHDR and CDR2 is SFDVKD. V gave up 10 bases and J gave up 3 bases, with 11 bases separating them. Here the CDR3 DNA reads TGTGCCACGTCAGGGCCGTACACCGGGGAGCTGTTTTTT. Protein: CATSGPYTGELFF.